Shown below are 24 T cell receptor beta chains from a single sample sequenced in a study of blood T cell repertoires in COVID-19. TCRdb's copy holds only in-frame clones and misses some; the assay was immunoSEQ multiplex PCR. The sample includes tens of thousands of clones, 75% to 95% of them seen just once. Source material: peripheral blood. These TCRs come from an elderly woman with acute or convalescent COVID-19.

CDR3: CASSQVSTTGPGELFF. The CDR3 coding sequence is TGTGCCAGCAGCCAAGTATCGACTACGGGCCCCGGGGAGCTGTTTTTT. The chain uses TRBV3-1 (or the pseudogene TRBV3-2) and TRBJ2-2, with D perhaps TRBD2 (5 bases). The CDR3 totals 16 residues. The V gene lost 1 base and the J gene lost 6 bases, with 15 bases spanning the gap. Germline loops: CDR1 LGHDT, CDR2 YNNKEL (reference sequence).

The chain employs TRBV30 and TRBJ2-2; 9 bases fit TRBD2. CDR3 length: 15 residues. CDR1 is GTSNPN, CDR2 SVGIG, per germline (reference sequence). Trimming took 4 bases from V and 4 from J; bases not matched to a gene: 7. The DNA of the CDR3 is TGTGCCTGGAAGACGACTAGCGGATGCACCGGGGAGCTGTTTTTT. This translates into CAWKTTSGCTGELFF.

For the CDR3, the DNA is TGTGCCAGCAGCTTGGGGTCTAGCGGGAGAGCTAACACCGGGGAGCTGTTTTTT. Protein product: CASSLGSSGRANTGELFF. The chain recombines TRBV5-4 with TRBJ2-2, with 10 positions matching TRBD2. Germline values: CDR1 SGHNT, CDR2 YYREEE (reference sequence). The CDR3 totals 18 residues. Trimming cost V 0 bases and J 2 bases; bases outside gene matches: 7.

Remarks on this clone: This sample also contains other DNA sequences that code for the same CDR3. V usage is TRBV19 and J usage is TRBJ2-3, with 9 bases that match TRBD1. The V gene's germline CDR1 is LNHDA and CDR2 SQIVND (reference sequence). V trimming: 5 bases; J trimming: 6 bases; junction bases outside the gene matches: 12. There are 16 residues in the CDR3. The chain's CDR3 is CASSEHPGTGYDTQYF. The CDR3 DNA reads as TGTGCCAGTAGTGAACACCCCGGGACAGGGTATGATACGCAGTATTTT.

The chain combines TRBV11-2 with TRBJ2-3, with D perhaps TRBD1 (6 bases). The CDR3 totals 17 residues. CDR1 SGHAT and CDR2 FQNNGV come from the germline V gene. Trimming stripped 0 bases from V and 2 bases from J, with 15 bases between. The CDR3 sequence: CASSLDRRRGFTDTQYF. As DNA, the CDR3 is TGTGCCAGCAGCTTAGATCGTCGCAGGGGTTTCACAGATACGCAGTATTTT.

V and J are TRBV19 and TRBJ1-2, with D unclear. Germline V gene lookup returns CDR1 LNHDA and CDR2 SQIVND (reference sequence). The CDR3 contains 12 residues. The V end lost 4 bases, the J end lost 3 bases, and 6 bases lay between the germline ends. The CDR3: CASSTSYYGYTF. The CDR3 DNA sequence: TGTGCCAGTAGTACGAGCTACTATGGCTACACCTTC.

The J gene is TRBJ2-2, the V gene TRBV9; D is uncertain. Germline V CDR1 and CDR2: SGDLS, YYNGEE. The CDR3 runs to 13 residues. V lost 1 base to trimming and J lost 5 bases, with 6 bases between them. The CDR3, as DNA: TGTGCCAGCAGCGTAAGAGTAACCGGGGAGCTGTTTTTT. Protein sequence: CASSVRVTGELFF.

This clone was seen more than once but under ten times. The chain couples TRBV6-5 to TRBJ1-2, with D maybe TRBD1 (6 bases). Germline assignment: CDR1 MNHEY and CDR2 SVGAGI. The CDR3 loop spans 15 amino acids. Trimming took off 7 bases at V and 8 bases at J, with 23 bases between the two ends. The CDR3 loop reads CASTNAGGAGNGYTF. The CDR3 nucleotides are TGTGCCAGCACGAATGCTGGGGGGGCCGGTAACGGCTACACCTTC.

The V gene is TRBV3-1 (or the pseudogene TRBV3-2), the J gene TRBJ1-2; TRBD1 might be the D (5 bases). Germline CDR1 and CDR2: LGHDT and YNNKEL (reference sequence). Trimming removed 0 bases at V and 4 bases at J, with 12 bases between. The CDR3 extends over 15 amino acids. Written as DNA, the CDR3 is TGTGCCAGCAGCCAAGAGGGTGGGGGACTCTATGGCTACACCTTC. It codes for CASSQEGGGLYGYTF.

The chain has TRBV27 and TRBJ2-5, with 7 bases matching TRBD1. The CDR3 totals 14 residues. The germline CDR1 and CDR2 sequences are MNHEY and SMNVEV (reference sequence). Germline trimming cut 5 bases from V and 5 bases from J; bases unmatched to any gene: 8. DNA for the CDR3: TGTGCCAGCAGTCCCTCGACAGGGATTGAGACCCAGTACTTC. Protein sequence: CASSPSTGIETQYF.

The V gene is TRBV4-1, the J gene TRBJ2-1; 10 bases are a match to TRBD2. Germline CDR1 and CDR2: MGHRA and YSYEKL. Unmatched junction bases numbered 12, after V lost 1 base and J lost 0 bases. The CDR3 consists of 20 residues. The CDR3 sequence: CASSQVFGLAVGSSYNEQFF. The CDR3 nucleotides are TGCGCCAGCAGCCAAGTCTTTGGACTAGCGGTGGGTAGCTCCTACAATGAGCAGTTCTTC.

The V gene is TRBV10-3, the J gene TRBJ2-1; TRBD2 matches 14 bases. V dropped 7 bases and J dropped 7; count of bases not matched to a gene: 12. This CDR3 region has 17 residues. Germline lookup yields CDR1 ENHRY and CDR2 SYGVKD. Here the CDR3 DNA reads TGTGCCATCACCCAGACCAGTGGGACTAGCGGGAGTAATGAGCAGTTCTTC. Translation gives CAITQTSGTSGSNEQFF.

V is TRBV18 and J is TRBJ2-1; tentative D call: TRBD2 (6 bases). CDR1 is KGHSH, CDR2 LQKENI, per germline. Trimming took 4 bases from V and 10 from J, leaving 14 bases between them. The CDR3 totals 13 residues. The CDR3, as DNA: TGTGCCAGCTCACAGGGACCGGGAGCAGAGCAGTTCTTC. This translates into CASSQGPGAEQFF.

This clone was found a few times. This chain uses TRBV27 with TRBJ2-7, with D possibly being TRBD2 (6 bases). V was clipped by 2 bases and J by 3 bases, with 14 bases between them. Germline-derived CDR1 and CDR2 are MNHEY and SMNVEV (reference sequence). This CDR3 has 15 residues. The CDR3 bases are TGTGCCAGCAGTTTACTTTCAGCGGGCTTCTACGAGCAGTACTTC. Translating it yields CASSLLSAGFYEQYF.

The CDR3 here is CASSPRVPGELFF. DNA for the CDR3: TGTGCCAGCAGCCCCAGGGTCCCCGGGGAGCTGTTTTTT. The chain has TRBV12-3 or TRBV12-4 and TRBJ2-2; D possibly corresponds to TRBD1 (5 bases). The CDR3 spans 13 residues. V was clipped by 6 bases and J by 6 bases, with 11 bases between them.

V usage is TRBV2 and J usage is TRBJ2-5; D is unclear. Germline lookup yields CDR1 SNHLY and CDR2 FYNNEI. Trimming took 4 bases from V and 2 from J, leaving 8 bases between them. CDR3 length equals 13 residues. CDR3 nucleotides: TGTGCCAGCAGTGCCCAGCGTCAAGAGACCCAGTACTTC. Translation gives CASSAQRQETQYF.

A single count supports this clone. The J gene is TRBJ2-5, the V gene TRBV2; D gene unclear. Per the germline V gene, CDR1 is SNHLY and CDR2 is FYNNEI. The V end lost 3 bases, the J end lost 7 bases, and 6 bases lay between the germline ends. CDR3 size: 11 residues. DNA of the CDR3: TGTGCCAGCAGTGAGTCAGGGACCCAGTACTTC. Translation: CASSESGTQYF. Full variable domain (remainder filled in from reference TRBV2 and TRBJ2-5): EPEVTQTPSHQVTQMGQEVILRCVPISNHLYFYWYRQILGQKVEFLVSFYNNEISEKSEIFDDQFSVERPDGSNFTLKIRSTKLEDSAMYFCASSESGTQYFGPGTRLLVL.

The chain couples TRBV3-1 (or the pseudogene TRBV3-2) to TRBJ1-3; 9 bases line up with TRBD1. V was clipped by 6 bases and J by 11 bases; unmatched bases: 8. The length of the CDR3 is 13 residues. The V gene's germline CDR1 is LGHDT and CDR2 YNNKEL (reference sequence). The DNA for the CDR3 is TGTGCCAGCAGGGACAGGGGATCCACCCCCATATATTTT. Amino acids: CASRDRGSTPIYF.

This clone showed up just once. V gene TRBV21-1 combines with J gene TRBJ1-5; the DNA was not used to check the table's D call, TRBD1. TRBV21-1 corresponds to a pseudogene. The CDR3 is made up of 15 amino acids. CDR3 nucleotide sequence: TGTGCCAGCAGCAAAGTTGGGAAAGGGGGTCAGCCCCAGCATTTT. Amino acid sequence: CASSKVGKGGQPQHF.

The J gene is TRBJ2-3, the V gene TRBV5-1, with 9 bases fitting TRBD1. The trim removed 3 bases at V and 3 bases at J, leaving 2 bases unmatched. Germline V CDR1 and CDR2: SGHRS, YFSETQ. The CDR3 is 14 amino acids. The CDR3 DNA sequence: TGCGCCAGCAGCTGGACAGGGGAGACAGATACGCAGTATTTT. Translating it yields CASSWTGETDTQYF.

The chain links TRBV5-1 to TRBJ2-7, with 8 bases that match TRBD1. This CDR3 spans 15 amino acids. J was trimmed by 6 bases and V by 0 bases; bases with no gene match: 8. Germline CDR1 and CDR2: SGHRS and YFSETQ. CDR3 sequence reads: CASSLGTGYYGEQYF. CDR3 sequence (DNA): TGCGCCAGCAGCTTGGGGACAGGGTATTATGGCGAGCAGTACTTC.

A word on this clone: Within the sample, other DNA sequences also encode this same CDR3. This chain connects TRBV28 to TRBJ1-2; D uncertain. The V end lost 5 bases, the J end lost 2 bases, and 6 bases lay between the germline ends. Germline lookup yields CDR1 MDHEN and CDR2 SYDVKM. CDR3 size: 12 residues. The CDR3 DNA reads as TGTGCCAGCAGTCTTCAGAACTATGGCTACACCTTC. Its translation: CASSLQNYGYTF.

The chain recombines TRBV6-5 with TRBJ2-3; D not certain. The CDR3 contains 13 residues. Germline V gene lookup returns CDR1 MNHEY and CDR2 SVGAGI. V lost 5 bases and J 4 bases, leaving 10 bases between the germline ends. This CDR3 reads CASSLQVADTQYF. Written as DNA, the CDR3 is TGTGCCAGCAGTCTCCAGGTAGCAGATACGCAGTATTTT.

This chain uses TRBV7-2 with TRBJ1-1; perhaps TRBD1 as D (6 bases). V shed 1 base and J shed 5 bases, with 17 bases lying between them. This CDR3 has 16 amino acids. Germline assignment: CDR1 SGHTA and CDR2 FQGNSA. CDR3 in DNA: TGTGCCAGCAGCTTAGATAGGGGGGGCGGTTGGACTGAAGCTTTCTTT. It encodes CASSLDRGGGWTEAFF. Full variable domain (outside the CDR3, taken from reference TRBV7-2 and TRBJ1-1): GAGVSQSPSNKVTEKGKDVELRCDPISGHTALYWYRQSLGQGLEFLIYFQGNSAPDKSGLPSDRFSAERTGGSVSTLTIQRTQQEDSAVYLCASSLDRGGGWTEAFFGQGTRLTVV.